The 24 T cell receptor beta chains given below trace back to one sample, sequenced in a study of regulatory T cells in long-lasting Graves disease. CDR3 regions were amplified by Arm-PCR using iRepertoire HTBI primers to build TCR beta libraries. In TCRdb, the multiplex PCR reads were re-called with MiXCR into one record per CDR3 protein. The sample has a few hundred thousand distinct CDR3 sequences, about 18% seen once. The time point here: newly diagnosed GD, antithyroid drugs for less than 3 months. Extracted RNA from PBMCs served as the source of the TCR library. The sequencing used peripheral blood mononuclear cells (PBMCs), collected at new diagnosis, from a patient treated with antithyroid drugs. These receptors all come from a female donor with Graves disease.

This clonotype was counted a few times. The chain combines TRBV5-6 with TRBJ1-1; unclear D gene. This CDR3 contains 17 residues. Deletions cut 4 bases from V and 0 bases from J, with 19 bases between. Per germline, CDR1 SGHDT and CDR2 YYEEEE. The DNA for the CDR3 is TGTGCCAGCAGCCGCGATCCGGCGGCTTACATGAACACTGAAGCTTTCTTT. As protein: CASSRDPAAYMNTEAFF.

Regarding this clonotype: Just one base apart from a much larger clone, this may be a read error. The chain joins TRBV7-9 to TRBJ1-1; D is unresolved. The CDR3 is made up of 14 amino acids. Germline-derived CDR1 and CDR2 are SEHNR and FQNEAQ (reference sequence). The CDR3 here is CASGLRIMNTEAFF. The CDR3 DNA is TGTGCCAGCGGCTTACGGATTATGAACACTGAAGCTTTCTTT. Complete variable domain (other parts from reference TRBV7-9 and TRBJ1-1): DTGVSQNPRHKITKRGQNVTFRCDPISEHNRLYWYRQTLGQGPEFLTYFQNEAQLEKSRLLSDRFSAERPKGSFSTLEIQRTEQGDSAMYLCASGLRIMNTEAFFGQGTRLTVV.

The CDR3 nucleotides are TGTGCCAGCAGAGGGGGACTAGCGCACTACAATGAGCAGTTCTTC. Amino acid sequence: CASRGGLAHYNEQFF. The chain combines TRBV12-3 or TRBV12-4 with TRBJ2-1; 10 bases agree with TRBD2. CDR3 length: 15 residues. Losses at the gene ends were 6 bases for V and 3 bases for J; bases not matched to a gene: 5.

This clonotype appeared many times. The chain couples TRBV30 to TRBJ2-3; D gene unclear. The CDR3 spans 12 residues. V was shortened by 0 bases and J by 7 bases, with 8 bases between the two germline ends. Germline CDR1 GTSNPN, CDR2 SVGIG (reference sequence). The CDR3 protein is CAWSVGAHTQYF. CDR3 nucleotide sequence: TGTGCCTGGAGTGTCGGCGCCCATACGCAGTATTTT.

This clonotype was counted a few times. This probably arose from a read error, given a far larger clone one base away. This chain links TRBV9 with TRBJ1-1; tentatively, D is TRBD1 (5 bases). Between the trimmed V and J ends, which lost 5 bases and 4 bases, there was a span of 15 bases. The CDR3 totals 14 residues. Germline values: CDR1 SGDLS, CDR2 YYNGEE. CDR3 sequence reads: CASSPWTRGTEAFF. In DNA form, the CDR3 reads TGTGCCAGCAGTCCCTGGACAAGGGGCACTGAAGCTTTCTTT.

This clonotype occurred many times. The J gene is TRBJ1-1, the V gene TRBV27; weak D call: TRBD1 (5 bases). V was clipped by 6 bases and J by 0 bases, with 8 bases between them. In germline, CDR1 is MNHEY, CDR2 SMNVEV (reference sequence). There are 13 residues in the CDR3. DNA of the CDR3: TGTGCCAGCAGAGGGACCCTGAACACTGAAGCTTTCTTT. It translates to CASRGTLNTEAFF.

CDR3 in amino acids: CSARAPGGFQPQHF. The DNA for the CDR3 is TGCAGTGCTAGAGCCCCAGGGGGCTTTCAGCCCCAGCATTTT. The genes are TRBV20-1 and TRBJ1-5; 8 bases map to TRBD1. The CDR3 loop spans 14 amino acids. V was clipped by 1 base and J by 6 bases; unmatched bases: 5. The germline V gene encodes CDR1 DFQATT and CDR2 SNEGSKA (reference sequence).

This clonotype was counted at least ten times. This chain connects TRBV7-9 to TRBJ1-4; TRBD1 matches 7 bases. The ends lost 4 bases at V and 14 bases at J; junction bases unmatched: 13. This CDR3 is 14 amino acids long. Germline CDR1 and CDR2: SEHNR and FQNEAQ (reference sequence). The CDR3 spells CASSSARTMGQLFF. CDR3 nucleotide sequence: TGTGCCAGCAGCTCCGCACGAACGATGGGACAGCTGTTTTTT.

This clonotype has only a few counts. A much larger clone is a single base away; this may be a read error. V usage is TRBV19 and J usage is TRBJ2-1, with D perhaps matching TRBD1 (6 bases). CDR3 size: 17 residues. V shed 4 bases and J shed 1 base, with 17 bases lying between them. Germline V gene sequence: CDR1 LNHDA, CDR2 SQIVND (reference sequence). CDR3 protein: CASSTWQGSSSYNEQFF. The CDR3, as DNA: TGTGCCAGTAGTACATGGCAGGGGTCCTCATCCTACAATGAGCAGTTCTTC.

This clonotype was detected many times. The CDR3 DNA follows: TGTGCCAGCAGCCTCGCCGGGACTAGCGCCCCCTCCTACGAGCAGTACTTC. Translated: CASSLAGTSAPSYEQYF. The rearrangement links TRBV4-2 to TRBJ2-7; 10 nucleotides match TRBD2. V dropped 4 bases and J dropped 0; count of bases not matched to a gene: 9. The germline gives CDR1 LGHNA, CDR2 YNFKEQ. This CDR3 is 17 amino acids long.

Notes on this clonotype: Given a much more abundant clone one base away, this may be a read error. The V and J genes are TRBV18 and TRBJ2-1, with no clear D. This CDR3 has 15 amino acids. Germline V gene data show CDR1 as KGHSH and CDR2 as LQKENI. CDR3 nucleotide sequence: TGTGCCAGCCCACCGTCCTTTAGCTCCTACAATGAGCAGTTCTTC. Its translation is CASPPSFSSYNEQFF.

This clonotype was detected a few times. The chain uses TRBV20-1 and TRBJ2-7; 13 bases are shared with TRBD2. CDR3 length: 15 residues. The germline V gene encodes CDR1 DFQATT and CDR2 SNEGSKA (reference sequence). Trimming at V came to 6 bases and at J to 1 base, leaving 6 bases not matched to a gene. The CDR3 region is CSAGGLAGVSYEQYF. The CDR3 region has the DNA TGCAGTGCGGGAGGACTAGCGGGAGTGTCCTACGAGCAGTACTTC.

The table lists this clonotype with many counts. This sequence joins TRBV14 and TRBJ2-1; 8 nucleotides match TRBD1. V lost 2 bases to trimming and J lost 8 bases; unmatched junction nucleotides: 14. The CDR3 spans 17 residues. CDR1 and CDR2 from the germline V gene are SGHDN and FVKESK. CDR3 nucleotides: TGTGCCAGCAGCCAACCTGGACAGGGAATGATTAGGGATGAGCAGTTCTTC. It encodes CASSQPGQGMIRDEQFF. Drawing the rest from reference TRBV14 and TRBJ2-1, the complete variable domain is EAGVTQFPSHSVIEKGQTVTLRCDPISGHDNLYWYRRVMGKEIKFLLHFVKESKQDESGMPNNRFLAERTGGTYSTLKVQPAELEDSGVYFCASSQPGQGMIRDEQFFGPGTRLTVL.

This clonotype was observed many times. V is TRBV7-9 and J is TRBJ1-1, with a tentative D call TRBD1 (5 bases). Germline V gene data show CDR1 as SEHNR and CDR2 as FQNEAQ (reference sequence). The CDR3 totals 14 residues. Trimming pared 3 bases from V and 5 bases from J, leaving 13 bases between. CDR3 residues: CASSLGGTGTEAFF. DNA of the CDR3: TGTGCCAGCAGCTTGGGAGGGACGGGGACTGAAGCTTTCTTT.

This clonotype was recorded at least ten times. This chain joins TRBV12-3 or TRBV12-4 and TRBJ2-3, with 9 bases matching TRBD1. This CDR3 has 15 residues. The V and J ends lost 5 bases and 1 base, in that order; junction bases with no gene match: 4. The CDR3 loop reads CASSDRGSGTDTQYF. The CDR3 DNA sequence: TGTGCCAGCAGTGACAGGGGGTCGGGCACAGATACGCAGTATTTT.

This chain connects TRBV10-2 to TRBJ2-7; D unclear. Looked up from germline, CDR1 is WSHSY and CDR2 is SAAADI. The CDR3 runs to 15 residues. V was cut by 3 bases and J by 6 bases, with 18 bases left in between. The CDR3 sequence: CASSDRSRLRGEQYF. The CDR3, as DNA: TGCGCCAGCAGTGACCGGAGTCGGCTCAGAGGCGAGCAGTACTTC.

This clonotype was detected many times. The gene calls are TRBV7-2 and TRBJ2-1, with 9 nucleotides matching TRBD2. The CDR3 totals 15 residues. The germline V gene encodes CDR1 SGHTA and CDR2 FQGNSA. The ends lost 5 bases at V and 8 bases at J; junction bases unmatched: 10. The CDR3 loop reads CASSLGLAPLDEQFF. The CDR3 DNA is TGTGCCAGCAGCCTGGGACTAGCCCCTTTAGATGAGCAGTTCTTC.

This clonotype was observed at least ten times. The chain couples TRBV29-1 to TRBJ2-5; 10 bases map to TRBD1. The CDR3 has 12 amino acids. The V and J ends lost 8 bases and 5 bases, in that order; junction bases with no gene match: 5. In germline, CDR1 is SQVTM, CDR2 ANQGSEA. CDR3 nucleotide sequence: TGCAGCACGGACAGGGGGAGGGAGACCCAGTACTTC. As protein: CSTDRGRETQYF. Looking up the rest from reference TRBV29-1 and TRBJ2-5 gives the full variable domain: SAVISQKPSRDICQRGTSLTIQCQVDSQVTMMFWYRQQPGQSLTLIATANQGSEATYESGFVIDKFPISRPNLTFSTLTVSNMSPEDSSIYLCSTDRGRETQYFGPGTRLLVL.

As for this clonotype: A read error is possible here, since a much larger clone lies one base away. The V gene is TRBV19, the J gene TRBJ2-7; possibly TRBD1 or TRBD2 for D (5 bases each). The CDR3 has 13 amino acids. Germline lookup yields CDR1 LNHDA and CDR2 SQIVND (reference sequence). The germline V and J ends were trimmed by 8 bases and 5 bases, with 16 bases remaining between them. Here the CDR3 DNA reads TGTGCCAGTGAGGGGACCGTGCAGGACGAGCAGTACTTC. This encodes CASEGTVQDEQYF.

The sample holds many counts of this clonotype. The chain carries TRBV28 and TRBJ1-5; 11 bases are a match to TRBD1. The CDR3 runs to 15 residues. The germline V gene has CDR1 MDHEN and CDR2 SYDVKM. V was pared by 4 bases and J by 8 bases, with 7 bases of the junction left unmatched. As DNA, the CDR3 is TGTGCCAGCAGTTCGTGGACAGGGGGCGCGGAGCCCCAGCATTTT. This translates into CASSSWTGGAEPQHF.

At least ten counts were recorded for this clonotype. The rearrangement links TRBV20-1 to TRBJ1-2, with D perhaps TRBD1 (6 bases). The germline V and J ends were trimmed by 0 bases and 5 bases, with 13 bases remaining between them. Germline V gene sequence: CDR1 DFQATT, CDR2 SNEGSKA (reference sequence). The CDR3 sequence is 14 residues long. CDR3 nucleotides: TGCAGTGCTAGAGATCAACAGGGAGGATATGGCTACACCTTC. It specifies CSARDQQGGYGYTF.

This clonotype has at least ten counts. The chain recombines TRBV20-1 with TRBJ1-4; perhaps TRBD1 as D (5 bases). CDR3 size: 12 residues. The V end lost 6 bases, the J end lost 7 bases, and 12 bases lay between the germline ends. Germline V CDR1 and CDR2: DFQATT, SNEGSKA (reference sequence). CDR3 amino acids: CSATSGTEKLFF. In nucleotides, the CDR3 is TGCAGTGCCACCAGCGGGACTGAAAAACTGTTTTTT.

As to this clonotype: No conserved phenylalanine or tryptophan is present at the end of the CDR3, so a read error is the likely explanation. The gene calls are TRBV2 and TRBJ1-4; TRBD1 is a possible D gene (6 bases). V lost 4 bases and J lost 5, with 11 bases in between. Germline V CDR1 and CDR2: SNHLY, FYNNEI. The length of the CDR3 is 14 residues. The chain's CDR3 is CASSVQGSNEKLFS. The DNA for the CDR3 is TGTGCCAGCAGTGTACAGGGCTCAAATGAAAAACTGTTTTCT.

This chain joins TRBV10-3 and TRBJ2-5; D is unclear. The germline V and J ends were trimmed by 0 bases and 9 bases, with 8 bases remaining between them. Germline-derived CDR1 and CDR2 are ENHRY and SYGVKD. CDR3 length: 12 amino acids. CDR3 DNA sequence: TGTGCCATCAGTGAGTCGCAGGTAGCCCAGTACTTC. Translating gives CAISESQVAQYF.